This T cell receptor (beta chain) was obtained from a study of neurological immune-mediated disorders. 5'RACE with 10-nucleotide random UMIs produced the cDNA. Over 190 million TCR-beta sequences, together covering 15-18 subjects, were produced by every individual sequencing run that was carried out. TCRdb re-analysed the 5' RACE reads in MiXCR, keeping a single row per CDR3 protein. The sample holds some 60,000 distinct CDR3 sequences, about 8.9% seen once. Study-level points and caveats: Patients with HTLV-1-associated myelopathy showed the most TCR clonal expansion. Those with multiple sclerosis showed the least, falling below healthy controls.

The V end lost 4 bases, the J end lost 2 bases, and 12 bases lay between the germline ends. This CDR3 spans 13 amino acids. CDR1 is SQVTM, CDR2 ANQGSEA, per germline. This sample's time point: longitudinal time-point 2. Libraries used 2 million unsorted PBMCs kept frozen in RNAlater. In its sample, this clonotype was seen many times. Its antigen remains unknown. V and J are TRBV29-1 and TRBJ2-7; possible D gene TRBD1, 6 bases. The sequenced sample was PBMCs. This TCR was recovered from a man aged 25 to 45 in good health. The CDR3, as DNA: TGCAGCGTTGTTGGCCAGGGGCCCTACGAGCAGTACTTC. It encodes CSVVGQGPYEQYF.